This T cell receptor (beta chain) was recovered during a study of Ad26.COV2.S vaccination and SARS-CoV-2 variants. About the study: The donor participated in the COV1001 trial, in its Ad26.COV2.S arm. Intramuscular Ad26.COV2.S at 5x10^10 or 1x10^11 viral particles. The study's findings and limits: Those who received vaccine or placebo ended up with similar non-spike TCR breadth.

A remark on this clone: Its target is unknown.

Repertoires were generated with immunoSEQ multiplex PCR, while TCRdb's copy carries only in-frame clones and drops some. The sample records roughly 330,000 clones, roughly 90% being singletons. The treatment denotes: around 19 received Ad26.COV2.S at low or high dose, single or two shots; roughly five received placebo; per-sample allocation not given. Vaccine and placebo recipients were sampled on day 63 after the first injection. An Ad26 vector expressing Wuhan-strain SARS-CoV-2 spike served as the vaccine. This clonotype originated in a person between 18 and 65 years old who received the Ad26.COV2.S COVID-19 vaccine or a placebo. The source was peripheral blood, collected in a trial of Ad26.COV2.S vaccine versus placebo.

This CDR3 reads CASSRHGAGDSYEQYF. DNA of the CDR3: TGTGCCAGCAGCCGGCACGGAGCGGGGGACTCCTACGAGCAGTACTTC. The V gene is TRBV7-9, the J gene TRBJ2-7, with 8 positions matching TRBD2. Germline values: CDR1 SEHNR, CDR2 FQNEAQ (reference sequence). Trimming cost V 5 bases and J 0 bases; bases outside gene matches: 9. The CDR3 totals 16 residues.